The rows below give T cell receptor beta chains drawn from one sample of a study of T cell responses to AZD1222 COVID-19 vaccine. TCRdb's copy holds only in-frame clones and misses some; the assay was immunoSEQ multiplex PCR. The sample yields 77,000 or so clones, under 95% seen once. The material sequenced was peripheral blood, taken on day 0 of MenACWY control vaccination. The receptors here all came from an adult in good health. Each CDR3 is given with its conserved first and last residue. Each record gives: clone size, V gene, J gene, D gene, CDR3 DNA, CDR3 protein. D genes are given only for firm matches. Not all rows give a size; the values are once, few, many and, for expanded clones, a class.

.	TRBV11-2	TRBJ2-7	.	TGTGCCAGCAGCTTGGGGACAATGCCCTACGAGCAGTACTTC	CASSLGTMPYEQYF
.	TRBV5-5	TRBJ1-6	.	TGTGCCAGCAGCTCCATAAATTCACCCCTCCACTTT	CASSSINSPLHF
.	TRBV2	TRBJ1-1	.	TGTGCCAGCAGTGAAGCGAGGGAGCCCGGCACTGAAGCTTTCTTT	CASSEAREPGTEAFF
.	TRBV7-2	TRBJ1-1	TRBD1	TGTGCCAGCAGCTTTCCGGGACAGGGGGAAGCTTTCTTT	CASSFPGQGEAFF
.	TRBV10-1	TRBJ2-1	.	TGCGCCAGCAGTGAGTCCGCGGGCAATGAGCAGTTCTTC	CASSESAGNEQFF
.	TRBV11-3	TRBJ2-5	.	TGTGCCAGCAGCTTAGGTGGTAGAGGAGAGACCCAGTACTTC	CASSLGGRGETQYF
once	TRBV5-1	TRBJ2-3	.	TGCGCCAGCAGCTTGGGTGAAGCAGATACGCAGTATTTT	CASSLGEADTQYF
.	TRBV6-1	TRBJ1-1	.	TGTGCCAGCAGTGAGGGGCAGGGTCTACGGGCTTTCTTT	CASSEGQGLRAFF
.	TRBV19	TRBJ2-3	.	TGTGCCAGTAGGCCCTCGGGACGGCAAGGCACAGATACGCAGTATTTT	CASRPSGRQGTDTQYF
.	TRBV28	TRBJ2-7	.	TGTGCCAGCAGTTTAACCCGGGGTTCTTCCTTCTTC	CASSLTRGSSFF
.	TRBV5-6	TRBJ2-3	.	TGTGCCAGCAGCTTCTGGGTAAGCGTCTCAGATACGCAGTATTTT	CASSFWVSVSDTQYF
.	TRBV28	TRBJ1-5	.	TGTGCCAGCAGCCAGCCAAAGGGTTCGAGCAATCAGCCCCAGCATTTT	CASSQPKGSSNQPQHF
.	TRBV7-6	TRBJ2-7	.	TGTGCCAGCAGCCCAGGCCAGGGGTATAGGTCGGCCTACGAGCAGTACTTC	CASSPGQGYRSAYEQYF
.	TRBV7-8	TRBJ2-3	TRBD2	TGTGCCAGCAGCTTCACTAGCGGGGGGAATTTGGGTGCAGATACGCAGTATTTT	CASSFTSGGNLGADTQYF